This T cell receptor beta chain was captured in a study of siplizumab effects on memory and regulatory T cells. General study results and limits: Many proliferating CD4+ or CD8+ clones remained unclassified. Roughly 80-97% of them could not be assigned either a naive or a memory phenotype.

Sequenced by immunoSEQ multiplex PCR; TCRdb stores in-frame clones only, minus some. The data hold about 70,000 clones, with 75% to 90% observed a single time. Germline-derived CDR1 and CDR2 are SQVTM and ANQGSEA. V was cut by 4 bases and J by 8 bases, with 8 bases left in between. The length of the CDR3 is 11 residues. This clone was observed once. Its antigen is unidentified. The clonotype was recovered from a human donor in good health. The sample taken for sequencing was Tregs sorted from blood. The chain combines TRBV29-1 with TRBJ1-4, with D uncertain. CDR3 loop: CSVVRGEKLFF. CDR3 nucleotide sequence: TGCAGCGTTGTTAGAGGGGAAAAACTGTTTTTT.